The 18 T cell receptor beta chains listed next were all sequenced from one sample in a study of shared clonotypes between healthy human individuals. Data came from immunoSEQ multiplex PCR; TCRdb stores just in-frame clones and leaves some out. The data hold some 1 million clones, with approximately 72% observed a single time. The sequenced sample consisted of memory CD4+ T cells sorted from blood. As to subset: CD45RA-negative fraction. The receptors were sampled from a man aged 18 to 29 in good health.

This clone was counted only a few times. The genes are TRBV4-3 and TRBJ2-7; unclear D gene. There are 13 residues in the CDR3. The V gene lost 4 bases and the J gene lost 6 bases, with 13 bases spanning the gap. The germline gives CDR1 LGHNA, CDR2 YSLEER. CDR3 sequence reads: CASSPRTTGEQYF. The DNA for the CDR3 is TGCGCCAGCAGCCCCCGGACCACTGGCGAGCAGTACTTC.

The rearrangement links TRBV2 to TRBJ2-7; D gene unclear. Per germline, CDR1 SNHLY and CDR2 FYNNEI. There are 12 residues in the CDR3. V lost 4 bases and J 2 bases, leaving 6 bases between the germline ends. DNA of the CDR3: TGTGCCAGCAGTGCCGACGCCTACGAGCAGTACTTC. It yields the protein CASSADAYEQYF.

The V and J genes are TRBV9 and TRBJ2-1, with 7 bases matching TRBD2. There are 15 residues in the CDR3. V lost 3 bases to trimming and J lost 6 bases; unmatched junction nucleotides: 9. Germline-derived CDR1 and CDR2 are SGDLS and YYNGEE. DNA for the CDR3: TGTGCCAGCAGCGCAGGGAGACTAGCATTCAATGAGCAGTTCTTC. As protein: CASSAGRLAFNEQFF.

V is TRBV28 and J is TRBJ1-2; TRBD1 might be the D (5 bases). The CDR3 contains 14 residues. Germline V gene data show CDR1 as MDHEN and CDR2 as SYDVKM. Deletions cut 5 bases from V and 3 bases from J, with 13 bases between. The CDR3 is CASSPPTAHYGYTF. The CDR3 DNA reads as TGTGCCAGCAGTCCCCCGACAGCTCACTATGGCTACACCTTC.

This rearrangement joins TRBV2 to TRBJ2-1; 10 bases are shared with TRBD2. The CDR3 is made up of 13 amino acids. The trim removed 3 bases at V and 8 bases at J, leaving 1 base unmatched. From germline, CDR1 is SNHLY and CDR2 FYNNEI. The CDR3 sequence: CASSDGTSDEQFF. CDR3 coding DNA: TGTGCCAGCAGTGATGGGACTAGCGATGAGCAGTTCTTC.

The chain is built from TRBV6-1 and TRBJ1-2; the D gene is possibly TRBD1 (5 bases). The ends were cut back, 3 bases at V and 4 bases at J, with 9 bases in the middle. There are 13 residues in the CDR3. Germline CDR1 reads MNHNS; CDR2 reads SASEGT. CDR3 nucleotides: TGTGCCAGCAGTGATATGACAGCCTATGGCTACACCTTC. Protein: CASSDMTAYGYTF.

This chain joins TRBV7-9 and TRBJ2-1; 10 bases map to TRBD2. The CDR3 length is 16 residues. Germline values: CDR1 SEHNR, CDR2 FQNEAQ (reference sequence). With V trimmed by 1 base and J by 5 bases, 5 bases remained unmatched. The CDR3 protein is CASSLVITSGNNEQFF. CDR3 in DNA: TGTGCCAGCAGCTTAGTGATTACTAGCGGGAACAATGAGCAGTTCTTC.

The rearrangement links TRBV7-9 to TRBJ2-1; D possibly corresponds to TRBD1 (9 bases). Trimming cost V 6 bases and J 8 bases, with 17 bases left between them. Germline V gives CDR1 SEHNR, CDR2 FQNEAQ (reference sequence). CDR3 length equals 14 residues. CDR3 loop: CASRREGQGDEQFF. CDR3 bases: TGTGCCAGCAGACGGGAGGGACAGGGCGATGAGCAGTTCTTC. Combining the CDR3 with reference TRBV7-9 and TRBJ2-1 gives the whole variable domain DTGVSQNPRHKITKRGQNVTFRCDPISEHNRLYWYRQTLGQGPEFLTYFQNEAQLEKSRLLSDRFSAERPKGSFSTLEIQRTEQGDSAMYLCASRREGQGDEQFFGPGTRLTVL.

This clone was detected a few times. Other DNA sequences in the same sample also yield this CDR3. CDR3 in amino acids: CASSVTTGSYGYTF. For the CDR3, the DNA is TGTGCCAGCAGCGTGACGACAGGTTCATATGGCTACACCTTC. This chain connects TRBV9 to TRBJ1-2; tentative D call: TRBD1 (6 bases). This CDR3 region has 14 residues. Trimming removed 2 bases from V and 5 bases from J, with 13 bases in between. Germline V gene data show CDR1 as SGDLS and CDR2 as YYNGEE.

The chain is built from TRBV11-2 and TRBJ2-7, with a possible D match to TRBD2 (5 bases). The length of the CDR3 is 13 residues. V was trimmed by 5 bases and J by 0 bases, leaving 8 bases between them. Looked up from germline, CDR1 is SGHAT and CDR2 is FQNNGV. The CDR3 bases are TGTGCCAGCAGCCGGGGTCCCTCCTACGAGCAGTACTTC. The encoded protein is CASSRGPSYEQYF.

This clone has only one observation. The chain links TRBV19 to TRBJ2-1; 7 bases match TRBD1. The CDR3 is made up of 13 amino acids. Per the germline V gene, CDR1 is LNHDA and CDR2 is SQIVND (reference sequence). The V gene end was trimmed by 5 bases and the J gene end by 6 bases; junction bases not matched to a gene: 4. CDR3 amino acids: CASSARQGNEQFF. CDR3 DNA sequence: TGTGCCAGTAGTGCTCGACAGGGCAATGAGCAGTTCTTC.

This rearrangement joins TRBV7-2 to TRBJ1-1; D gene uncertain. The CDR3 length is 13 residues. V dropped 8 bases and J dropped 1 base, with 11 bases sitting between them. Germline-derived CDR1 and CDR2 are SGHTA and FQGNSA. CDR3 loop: CASGLRPNTEAFF. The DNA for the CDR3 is TGTGCCAGCGGCCTGAGGCCGAACACTGAAGCTTTCTTT.

The chain's CDR3 is CASSLDREFKGNIQYF. The DNA of the CDR3 is TGTGCCAGCAGCTTAGATCGGGAATTCAAAGGAAACATTCAGTACTTC. This chain joins TRBV7-2 and TRBJ2-4; D is possibly TRBD2 (5 bases). The germline gives CDR1 SGHTA, CDR2 FQGNSA. Trimming took 1 base from V and 6 from J, leaving 16 bases between them. CDR3 size: 16 residues.

Here the CDR3 reads CASSQGVKGQETQYF. CDR3 coding DNA: TGCGCCAGCAGCCAAGGGGTCAAGGGGCAAGAGACCCAGTACTTC. The chain uses TRBV4-1 and TRBJ2-5, with D possibly TRBD1 on 5 matching bases. Per the germline V gene, CDR1 is MGHRA and CDR2 is YSYEKL. V was shortened by 1 base and J by 2 bases, with 11 bases between the two germline ends. This CDR3 has 15 amino acids.

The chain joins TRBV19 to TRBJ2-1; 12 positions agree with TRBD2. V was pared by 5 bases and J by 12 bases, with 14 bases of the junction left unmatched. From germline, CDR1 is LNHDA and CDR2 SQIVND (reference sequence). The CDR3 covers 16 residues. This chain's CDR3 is CASSPRTSGALGGQFF. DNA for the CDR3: TGTGCCAGTAGTCCCCGGACTAGCGGGGCACTGGGGGGGCAGTTCTTC.

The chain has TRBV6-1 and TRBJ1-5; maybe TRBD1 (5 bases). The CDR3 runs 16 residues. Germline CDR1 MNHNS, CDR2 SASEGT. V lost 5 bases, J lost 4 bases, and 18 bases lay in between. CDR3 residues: CASSQVRDYRNQPQHF. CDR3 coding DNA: TGTGCCAGCAGTCAAGTTCGGGACTATCGGAATCAGCCCCAGCATTTT.

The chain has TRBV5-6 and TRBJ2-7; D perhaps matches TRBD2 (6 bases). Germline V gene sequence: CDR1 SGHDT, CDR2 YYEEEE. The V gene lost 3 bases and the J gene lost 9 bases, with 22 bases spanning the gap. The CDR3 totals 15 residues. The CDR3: CASSYRGTSRVRQYF. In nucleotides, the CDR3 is TGTGCCAGCAGCTACCGGGGAACTAGCCGGGTGCGGCAGTACTTC.

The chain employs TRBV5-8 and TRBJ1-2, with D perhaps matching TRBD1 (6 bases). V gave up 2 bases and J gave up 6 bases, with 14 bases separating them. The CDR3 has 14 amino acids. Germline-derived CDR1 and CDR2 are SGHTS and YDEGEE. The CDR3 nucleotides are TGTGCCAGCAGCTTCGAACCAGGGGTTAATGGCTACACCTTC. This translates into CASSFEPGVNGYTF.